This TCR beta chain was identified in a study of blood T cell repertoires in COVID-19. Looking at the study overall: There were acute and convalescent COVID-19 samples, and they came from the United States, Italy and Spain. PBMCs, B-cell-depleted T cells, or T cells were the source of the cDNA or gDNA that made up the material.

Study processing details: From reference gene primer amplification, estimates of nucleated cell counts were derived. TCRdb keeps only in-frame clones here, not all; method: immunoSEQ multiplex PCR. That table supplies the V and J calls and clone size; D and trimming were determined from the DNA. The data show under 350,000 clones, almost 85% seen once. The CDR3 is made up of 15 amino acids. In germline, CDR1 is LGHDT, CDR2 YNNKEL (reference sequence). Trimming pared 4 bases from V and 2 bases from J, leaving 12 bases between. The sample comprised peripheral blood. The clonotype comes from a human donor in a cohort sampled during active COVID-19. The chain couples TRBV3-1 (or the pseudogene TRBV3-2) to TRBJ1-3; D ambiguous. DNA of the CDR3: TGTGCCAGCAGCCCCCGTTTTCGGGCTGGAAACACCATATATTTT. This sequence encodes CASSPRFRAGNTIYF.